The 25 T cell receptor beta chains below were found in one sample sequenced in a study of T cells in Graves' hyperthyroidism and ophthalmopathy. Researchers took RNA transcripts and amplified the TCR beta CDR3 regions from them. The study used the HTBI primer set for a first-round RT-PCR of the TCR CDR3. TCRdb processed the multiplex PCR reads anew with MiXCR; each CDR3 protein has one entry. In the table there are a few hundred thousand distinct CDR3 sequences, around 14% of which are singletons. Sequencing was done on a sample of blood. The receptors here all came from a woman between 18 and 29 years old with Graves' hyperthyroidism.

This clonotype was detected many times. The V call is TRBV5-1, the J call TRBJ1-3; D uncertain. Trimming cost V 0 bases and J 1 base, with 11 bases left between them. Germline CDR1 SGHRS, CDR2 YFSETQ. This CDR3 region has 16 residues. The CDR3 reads CASSLEGSGSGNTIYF. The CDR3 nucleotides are TGCGCCAGCAGCTTGGAAGGGTCCGGGTCTGGAAACACCATATATTTT.

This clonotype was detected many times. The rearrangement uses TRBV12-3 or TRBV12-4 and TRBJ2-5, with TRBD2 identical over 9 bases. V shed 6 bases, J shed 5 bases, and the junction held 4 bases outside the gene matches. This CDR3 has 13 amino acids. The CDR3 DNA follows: TGTGCCAGCAGGGTAGCGGGGGTGGAGACCCAGTACTTC. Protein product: CASRVAGVETQYF.

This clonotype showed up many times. CDR3 DNA: TGCAGTGCTCACAGAGGGGCTAGCGGGAGGGCCTACGAGCAGTACTTC. Encoded protein: CSAHRGASGRAYEQYF. The gene calls are TRBV20-1 and TRBJ2-7; 12 nucleotides align to TRBD2. Per germline, CDR1 DFQATT and CDR2 SNEGSKA (reference sequence). V lost 5 bases, J lost 2 bases, and 10 bases stayed unmatched. The CDR3 is made up of 16 amino acids.

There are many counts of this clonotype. The CDR3, as DNA: TGTGCCGGGCTTTTAGCGGTCGCAGATACGCAGTATTTT. Translating it yields CAGLLAVADTQYF. V gene TRBV2 combines with J gene TRBJ2-3; D might be TRBD2 (6 bases). Trimming took 11 bases from V and 4 from J, leaving 16 bases between them. The V gene's germline CDR1 is SNHLY and CDR2 FYNNEI. CDR3 length: 13 residues.

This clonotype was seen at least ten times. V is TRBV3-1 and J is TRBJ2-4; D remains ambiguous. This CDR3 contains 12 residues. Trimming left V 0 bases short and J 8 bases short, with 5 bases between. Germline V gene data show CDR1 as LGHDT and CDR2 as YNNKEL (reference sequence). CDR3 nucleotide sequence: TGTGCCAGCAGCCAAGAGGGTGACATTCAGTACTTC. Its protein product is CASSQEGDIQYF.

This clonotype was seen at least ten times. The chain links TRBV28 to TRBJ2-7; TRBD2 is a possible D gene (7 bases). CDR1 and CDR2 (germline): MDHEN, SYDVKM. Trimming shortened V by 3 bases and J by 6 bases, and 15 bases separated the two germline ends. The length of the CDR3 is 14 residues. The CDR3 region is CASSFRGGLAEQYF. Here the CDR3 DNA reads TGTGCCAGCAGTTTTAGGGGGGGGCTTGCCGAGCAGTACTTC.

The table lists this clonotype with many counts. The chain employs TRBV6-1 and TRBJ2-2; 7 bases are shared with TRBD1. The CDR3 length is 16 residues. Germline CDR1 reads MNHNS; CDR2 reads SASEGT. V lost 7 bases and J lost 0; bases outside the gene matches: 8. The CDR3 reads CASTLWDSANTGELFF. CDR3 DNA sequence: TGTGCCAGCACCCTATGGGACAGCGCGAACACCGGGGAGCTGTTTTTT.

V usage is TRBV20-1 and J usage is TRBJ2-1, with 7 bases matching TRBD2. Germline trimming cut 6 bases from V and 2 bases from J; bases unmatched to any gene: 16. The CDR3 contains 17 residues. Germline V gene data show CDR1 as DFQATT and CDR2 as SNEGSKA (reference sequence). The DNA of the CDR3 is TGCAGTGCAATTTCAGCATCGACTAGCACTCCCTACAATGAGCAGTTCTTC. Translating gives CSAISASTSTPYNEQFF.

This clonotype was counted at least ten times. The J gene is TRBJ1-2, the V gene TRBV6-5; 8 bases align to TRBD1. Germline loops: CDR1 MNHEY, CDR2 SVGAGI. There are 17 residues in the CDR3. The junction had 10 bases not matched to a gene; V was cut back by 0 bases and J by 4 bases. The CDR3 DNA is TGTGCCAGCAGTTACTCTTCTGGGGACAGGCGCGGCTATGGCTACACCTTC. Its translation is CASSYSSGDRRGYGYTF.

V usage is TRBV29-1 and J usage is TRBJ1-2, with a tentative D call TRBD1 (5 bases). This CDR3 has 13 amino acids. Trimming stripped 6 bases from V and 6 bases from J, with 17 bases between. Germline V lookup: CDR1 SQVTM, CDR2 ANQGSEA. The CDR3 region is CSVALGQSHGYTF. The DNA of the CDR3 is TGCAGCGTCGCACTGGGGCAGTCCCATGGCTACACCTTC.

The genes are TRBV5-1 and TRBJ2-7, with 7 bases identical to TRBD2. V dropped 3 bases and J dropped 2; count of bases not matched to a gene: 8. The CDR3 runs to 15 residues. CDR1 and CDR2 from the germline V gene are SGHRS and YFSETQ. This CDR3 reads CASSSPAGVAYEQYF. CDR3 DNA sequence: TGCGCCAGCAGCTCCCCCGCGGGGGTCGCCTACGAGCAGTACTTC.

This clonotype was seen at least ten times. CDR3 bases: TGTGCCAGCAGTTCGCTACCGGGACCGCCTAGCACAGATACGCAGTATTTT. It is translated as CASSSLPGPPSTDTQYF. This chain uses TRBV12-3 or TRBV12-4 with TRBJ2-3; D is possibly TRBD1 or TRBD2 (5 bases each). V was trimmed by 4 bases and J by 0 bases, leaving 17 bases between them. The CDR3 has 17 amino acids.

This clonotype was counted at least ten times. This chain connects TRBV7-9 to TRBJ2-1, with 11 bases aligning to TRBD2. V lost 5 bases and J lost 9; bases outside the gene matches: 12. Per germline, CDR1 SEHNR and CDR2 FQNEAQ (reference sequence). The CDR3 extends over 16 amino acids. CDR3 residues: CASSTLTSGEGGEQFF. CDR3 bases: TGTGCCAGCAGCACCTTGACTAGCGGGGAAGGGGGTGAGCAGTTCTTC.

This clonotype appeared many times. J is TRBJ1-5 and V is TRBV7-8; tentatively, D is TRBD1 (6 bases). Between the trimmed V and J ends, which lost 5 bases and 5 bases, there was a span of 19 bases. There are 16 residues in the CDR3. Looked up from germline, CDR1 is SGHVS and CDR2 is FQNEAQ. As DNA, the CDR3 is TGTGCCAGCAGCCCTGGCCCTCGGACAGTCTATCAGCCCCAGCATTTT. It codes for CASSPGPRTVYQPQHF.

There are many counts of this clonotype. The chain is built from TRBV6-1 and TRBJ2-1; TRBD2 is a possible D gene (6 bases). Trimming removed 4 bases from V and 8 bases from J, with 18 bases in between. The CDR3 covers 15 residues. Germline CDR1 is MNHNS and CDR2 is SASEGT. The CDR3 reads CASSVYRLREDEQFF. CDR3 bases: TGTGCCAGCAGTGTCTATAGGCTCAGGGAGGATGAGCAGTTCTTC.

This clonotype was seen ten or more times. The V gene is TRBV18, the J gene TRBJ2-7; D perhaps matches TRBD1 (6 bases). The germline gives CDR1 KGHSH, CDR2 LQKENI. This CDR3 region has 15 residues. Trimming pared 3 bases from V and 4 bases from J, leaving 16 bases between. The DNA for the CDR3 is TGTGCCAGCTCACCGACGGACAGAAGTGGATACGAGCAGTACTTC. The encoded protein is CASSPTDRSGYEQYF.

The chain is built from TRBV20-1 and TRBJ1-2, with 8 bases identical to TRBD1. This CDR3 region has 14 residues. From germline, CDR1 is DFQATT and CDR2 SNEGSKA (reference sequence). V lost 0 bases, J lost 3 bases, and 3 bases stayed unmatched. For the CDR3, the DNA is TGCAGTGCTAGAGAAACAGGGGGAGACTATGGCTACACCTTC. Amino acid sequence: CSARETGGDYGYTF.

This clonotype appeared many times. The CDR3 sequence is CASSESGTDYGYTF. The CDR3 DNA reads TGTGCCAGCAGTGAATCGGGGACGGACTATGGCTACACCTTC. This chain links TRBV6-1 with TRBJ1-2; possible D gene TRBD1, 5 bases. The CDR3 sequence is 14 residues long. V was shortened by 2 bases and J by 3 bases, with 10 bases between the two germline ends. Looked up from germline, CDR1 is MNHNS and CDR2 is SASEGT.

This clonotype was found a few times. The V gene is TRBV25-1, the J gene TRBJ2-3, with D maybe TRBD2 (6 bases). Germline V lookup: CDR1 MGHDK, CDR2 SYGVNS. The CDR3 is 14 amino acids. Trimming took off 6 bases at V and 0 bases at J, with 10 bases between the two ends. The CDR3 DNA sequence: TGTGCCAGCAGCCAGACTAGAAGCACAGATACGCAGTATTTT. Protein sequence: CASSQTRSTDTQYF. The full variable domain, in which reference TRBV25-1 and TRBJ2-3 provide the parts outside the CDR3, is EADIYQTPRYLVIGTGKKITLECSQTMGHDKMYWYQQDPGMELHLIHYSYGVNSTEKGDLSSESTVSRIRTEHFPLTLESARPSHTSQYLCASSQTRSTDTQYFGPGTRLTVL.

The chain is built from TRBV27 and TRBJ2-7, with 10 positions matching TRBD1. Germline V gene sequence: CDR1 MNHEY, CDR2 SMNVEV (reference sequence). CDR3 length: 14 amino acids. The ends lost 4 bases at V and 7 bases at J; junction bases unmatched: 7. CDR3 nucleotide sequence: TGTGCCAGCAGTTCCAGACAGGGGGCAGGGGAGCAGTACTTC. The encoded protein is CASSSRQGAGEQYF.

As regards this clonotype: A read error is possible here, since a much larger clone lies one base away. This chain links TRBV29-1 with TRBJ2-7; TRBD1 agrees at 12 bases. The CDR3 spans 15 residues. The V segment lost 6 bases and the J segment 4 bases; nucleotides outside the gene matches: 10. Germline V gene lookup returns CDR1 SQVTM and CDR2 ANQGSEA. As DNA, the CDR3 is TGCAGCGTCGCTAATTGGGACAGGGGGCCGTACGAGCAGTACTTC. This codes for CSVANWDRGPYEQYF.

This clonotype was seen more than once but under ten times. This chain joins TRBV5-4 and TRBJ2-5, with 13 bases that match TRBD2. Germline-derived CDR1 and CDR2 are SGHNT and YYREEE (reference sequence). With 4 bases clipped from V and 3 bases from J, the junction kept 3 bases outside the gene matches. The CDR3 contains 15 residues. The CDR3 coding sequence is TGTGCCAGCAGCCGGACTAGCGGGAGTAAAGAGACCCAGTACTTC. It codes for CASSRTSGSKETQYF.

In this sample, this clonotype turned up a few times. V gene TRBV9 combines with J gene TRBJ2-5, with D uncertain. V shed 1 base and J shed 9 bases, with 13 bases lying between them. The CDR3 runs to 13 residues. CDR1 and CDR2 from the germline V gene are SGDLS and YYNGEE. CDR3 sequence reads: CASSVLSYGPQYF. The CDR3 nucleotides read TGTGCCAGCAGCGTACTCTCGTACGGGCCCCAGTACTTC. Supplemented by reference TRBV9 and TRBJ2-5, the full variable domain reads DSGVTQTPKHLITATGQRVTLRCSPRSGDLSVYWYQQSLDQGLQFLIQYYNGEERAKGNILERFSAQQFPDLHSELNLSSLELGDSALYFCASSVLSYGPQYFGPGTRLLVL.

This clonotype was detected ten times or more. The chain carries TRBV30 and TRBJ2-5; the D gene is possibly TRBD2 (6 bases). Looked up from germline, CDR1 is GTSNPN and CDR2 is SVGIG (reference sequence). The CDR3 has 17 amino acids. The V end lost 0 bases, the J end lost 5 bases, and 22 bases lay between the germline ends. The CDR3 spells CAWSVGIGTLDGETQYF. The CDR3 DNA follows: TGTGCCTGGAGTGTAGGGATCGGGACTCTAGATGGGGAGACCCAGTACTTC.

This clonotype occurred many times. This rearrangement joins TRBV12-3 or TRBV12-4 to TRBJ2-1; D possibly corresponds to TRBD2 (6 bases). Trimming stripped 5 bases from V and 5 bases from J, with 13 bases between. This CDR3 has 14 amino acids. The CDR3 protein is CASSPRDFHNEQFF. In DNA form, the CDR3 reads TGTGCCAGCAGTCCCCGGGACTTCCACAATGAGCAGTTCTTC.